A selection of T cell receptor beta chains follows, all from one sample in a study of human T cells and chemical hapten exposure. TCRdb re-called the RACE reads through MiXCR, storing one row per CDR3 protein. The data show some 64,000 distinct CDR3 sequences, 9.5% to 12% seen once. Sequences were derived from whole blood, sampled in connection with sensitization to the hapten diphenylcyclopropenone (DPC). These TCRs come from a woman under 40 with alopecia areata. Some clones in this sample may be carry-over from other donors' samples. Each CDR3 is given with its conserved first and last residue. The D gene is left open where the match is weak. The size of a clone is reported for some rows only, either as once, few or many, or as a class for expanded clones.

V	J	D	size	DNA	CDR3
TRBV5-4	TRBJ2-3	TRBD2	few	TGTGCCAGCAGCTCGCCGGGACTACCGATCACAGATACGCAGTATTTT	CASSSPGLPITDTQYF
TRBV4-3	TRBJ2-7	TRBD2	few	TGCGCCAGCAGCCATTACGGACTAGCGGGAGGTAACGAGCAGTACTTC	CASSHYGLAGGNEQYF
TRBV29-1	TRBJ1-2	.	.	TGCAGCGTTGAAGTTCGGGAGGGCTATGGCTACACCTTC	CSVEVREGYGYTF
TRBV19	TRBJ1-5	TRBD1	many	TGTGCCAGTAGGCAACAGGGGGCTGATCAGCCCCAGCATTTT	CASRQQGADQPQHF
TRBV3-1	TRBJ2-3	TRBD1	few	TGTGCCAGCAGCCAAGACCTCTCTTTCCAGGGGGCAACAGATACGCAGTATTTT	CASSQDLSFQGATDTQYF
TRBV29-1	TRBJ2-7	.	many	TGCAGCGTTGAAACCCAGGGGGGTTACGAGCAGTACTTC	CSVETQGGYEQYF
TRBV7-9	TRBJ1-1	TRBD1	many	TGTGCCAGCAACTTGGACAGGGGGCTGGAAGCTTTCTTT	CASNLDRGLEAFF
TRBV10-3	TRBJ2-6	TRBD1	.	TGTGCCATCAGTGAATCTCGGGCAGGGGGCTACGGGGCCAACGTCCTGACTTTC	CAISESRAGGYGANVLTF
TRBV18	TRBJ2-3	.	.	TGTGCCAGCTCACCACCGGCTTCGGGAGCGCCCACAGATACGCAGTATTTT	CASSPPASGAPTDTQYF
TRBV6-5	TRBJ2-5	.	.	TGTGCCAGCAGCCCCTACGTACAAGAGACCCAGTACTTC	CASSPYVQETQYF
TRBV12-3/TRBV12-4	TRBJ1-2	.	.	TGTGCCAGCAGTTTCTGGCCGGGTTCCGGGGAAGGCTACACCTTC	CASSFWPGSGEGYTF
TRBV12-2	TRBJ1-6	.	few	TGTGCAAGTCGCTTAGCGATGACCAGGGAAAAAGAGTCACCCCTCCACTTT	CASRLAMTREKESPLHF
TRBV7-9	TRBJ2-6	TRBD1	many	TGTGCCAGCAGCTTAGCCCGTTCAGGGGGAACTGGGGCCAACGTCCTGACTTTC	CASSLARSGGTGANVLTF
TRBV20-1	TRBJ2-3	.	.	TGCAGTGCTAGTAACGGAGCTAGCACAGATACGCAGTATTTT	CSASNGASTDTQYF
TRBV11-2	TRBJ1-5	.	.	TGTGCCAGCAGCTTAGGAGGGGGGCATCAGCCCCAGCATTTT	CASSLGGGHQPQHF
TRBV29-1	TRBJ1-1	.	.	TGCAGCGTTGAGTATAGCATGAACACTGAAGCTTTCTTT	CSVEYSMNTEAFF
TRBV10-2	TRBJ2-2	.	many	TGCGCCAGCAGGGTCTCTAAAGGCACCGGGGAGCTGTTTTTT	CASRVSKGTGELFF
TRBV12-3/TRBV12-4	TRBJ1-2	.	many	TGTGCCAGCAGTTCGGGGGGAGGGTTGATTAACTATGGCTACACCTTC	CASSSGGGLINYGYTF
TRBV2	TRBJ1-5	.	.	TGTGCCAGCAGTGAACGGGGGGCGGCCTTATATAGCAATCAGCCCCAGCATTTT	CASSERGAALYSNQPQHF
TRBV20-1	TRBJ2-7	TRBD1	.	TGCAGTGCTAGAGGACAGGGGGGAATATACGAGCAGTACTTC	CSARGQGGIYEQYF
TRBV3-1	TRBJ1-2	.	many	TGTGCCAGCACCAACCTCTACAGGGTAGACGGGAACGGCTACACCTTC	CASTNLYRVDGNGYTF
TRBV29-1	TRBJ2-7	TRBD1	.	TGCAGCGCCGGCCGGGACAGTAGCTACGAGCAGTACTTC	CSAGRDSSYEQYF
TRBV19	TRBJ1-3	.	many	TGTGCCAGTAGTATCATAGCCAGTGAAGTCTCTGGAAACACCATATATTTT	CASSIIASEVSGNTIYF
TRBV19	TRBJ2-3	.	few	TGTGCCAGTAGCCCGGACCAGGCGGCCGCAGATACGCAGTATTTT	CASSPDQAAADTQYF
TRBV5-1	TRBJ2-3	TRBD1	many	TGCGCCAGCAGCTACTACAGGGGAAGCACAGATACGCAGTATTTT	CASSYYRGSTDTQYF
TRBV7-9	TRBJ2-5	.	few	TGTGCCAGCAGCTTACTCCGCGTAGAGACCCAGTACTTC	CASSLLRVETQYF
TRBV5-1	TRBJ2-1	.	many	TGCGCCAGCAGCTTACAGGGTGCGCGGTACAATGAGCAGTTCTTC	CASSLQGARYNEQFF
TRBV6-2/TRBV6-3	TRBJ1-5	.	many	TGTGCCAGCAGTTACCATGACAGATATAATCAGCCCCAGCATTTT	CASSYHDRYNQPQHF
TRBV28	TRBJ2-7	.	many	TGTGCCAGCAGTTTATGCGTCCTCGACAGGGACTGCTACGAGCAGTACTTC	CASSLCVLDRDCYEQYF
TRBV7-2	TRBJ2-3	.	few	TGTGCCAGCAGCCCGCGACTAGGCGGGGCAGATACGCAGTATTTT	CASSPRLGGADTQYF
TRBV7-2	TRBJ2-3	TRBD2	few	TGTGCCAGCAGCTTAGGGGGGACTAGCGGGACGTCAAGTCCGCAGTATTTT	CASSLGGTSGTSSPQYF
TRBV20-1	TRBJ2-3	.	many	TGCAGTGCTAGGGATTGGGTGATGGATACGCAGTATTTT	CSARDWVMDTQYF
TRBV14	TRBJ2-1	TRBD2	few	TGTGCCAGCAGCCCCCTGACTAGCGGGTGGGTGTACAATGAGCAGTTCTTC	CASSPLTSGWVYNEQFF
TRBV7-2	TRBJ2-1	TRBD1	.	TGTGCCAGCAGCAACCGGGACAGGGGAGGCGAGCAGTTCTTC	CASSNRDRGGEQFF
TRBV6-2/TRBV6-3	TRBJ2-1	TRBD2	.	TGTGCCAGCAGTTACTCACTAGCGGGAGATATCGGATCCTACAATGAGCAGTTCTTC	CASSYSLAGDIGSYNEQFF
TRBV18	TRBJ1-6	.	many	TGTGCCAGCTCACCAAAAAGCTCCTATAATTCACCCCTCCACTTT	CASSPKSSYNSPLHF
TRBV5-1	TRBJ1-1	TRBD1	many	TGCGCCAGCAGCCTCCAAGAGACAGGGAATACTGAAGCTTTCTTT	CASSLQETGNTEAFF
TRBV29-1	TRBJ1-2	TRBD1	many	TGCAGCGTTGGGGGACAGGGACTCTATGGCTACACCTTC	CSVGGQGLYGYTF
TRBV5-4	TRBJ1-3	TRBD1	many	TGTGCCAGCAGCTTGGAGGGACAGCTCTCTGGAAACACCATATATTTT	CASSLEGQLSGNTIYF
TRBV19	TRBJ2-6	TRBD1	.	TGTGCCAGTCGTTTGCAGGGGGCGCGCGGGGCCAACGTCCTGACTTTC	CASRLQGARGANVLTF